This is a list of T cell receptor beta chains from one sample in a study of beta chain features in type 1 diabetes. Sequenced by immunoSEQ multiplex PCR; TCRdb stores in-frame clones only, minus some. The sample includes some 150,000 clones, less than 15% of them seen just once. Sequencing was done on a sample of central memory CD4+ T cells from blood. All receptors come from a man between 18 and 35 years old with type 1 diabetes. The CDR3 runs from the conserved cysteine through the conserved F or W. Fields, in order: V gene, D gene, J gene, clone size, CDR3 DNA, CDR3 protein. The D gene is left open where the match is weak. For some rows the clone size is stated as once, few or many, or as a class when expanded; others skip it.

V gene: TRBV28
D gene: .
J gene: TRBJ1-1
clone size: .
CDR3 DNA: TGTGCCAGCAGAGGAGGTGGAATGAACACTGAAGCTTTCTTT
CDR3 protein: CASRGGGMNTEAFF

V gene: TRBV19
D gene: TRBD1
J gene: TRBJ2-2
clone size: few
CDR3 DNA: TGTGCCAGTAGTAGACAGGGGGCGAGAAGCACCGGGGAGCTGTTTTTT
CDR3 protein: CASSRQGARSTGELFF

V gene: TRBV29-1
D gene: .
J gene: TRBJ1-5
clone size: .
CDR3 DNA: TGCAGCGTTGCAGGGGTGGATCAGCCCCAGCATTTT
CDR3 protein: CSVAGVDQPQHF

V gene: TRBV2
D gene: TRBD1
J gene: TRBJ2-3
clone size: few
CDR3 DNA: TGTGCCAGGACTGCCGGGACAGGGGGCACAGATACGCAGTATTTT
CDR3 protein: CARTAGTGGTDTQYF

V gene: TRBV2
D gene: TRBD1
J gene: TRBJ1-6
clone size: many
CDR3 DNA: TGTGCCAGCAGTGATTCCGGGACAGGGAACTCACCCCTCCACTTT
CDR3 protein: CASSDSGTGNSPLHF

V gene: TRBV29-1
D gene: .
J gene: TRBJ1-6
clone size: few
CDR3 DNA: TGCAGCGTTGATATGTGTTCACCCCTCCACTTT
CDR3 protein: CSVDMCSPLHF

V gene: TRBV30
D gene: TRBD1
J gene: TRBJ1-6
clone size: .
CDR3 DNA: TGTGCCTGGAAGGGACAGGGAGGGAATTCACCCCTCCACTTT
CDR3 protein: CAWKGQGGNSPLHF

V gene: TRBV7-8
D gene: TRBD1
J gene: TRBJ1-1
clone size: .
CDR3 DNA: TGTGCCAGCAGCTTTCTGGGACAGGCTGGCACTGAAGCTTTCTTT
CDR3 protein: CASSFLGQAGTEAFF

V gene: TRBV7-2
D gene: TRBD1
J gene: TRBJ2-1
clone size: .
CDR3 DNA: TGTGCCAGCACCACGGGACAGGGTACAATGAAGCAGTTCTTC
CDR3 protein: CASTTGQGTMKQFF

V gene: TRBV2
D gene: .
J gene: TRBJ2-5
clone size: few
CDR3 DNA: TGTGCCATGGTTGGCCAAGAGACCCAGTACTTC
CDR3 protein: CAMVGQETQYF

V gene: TRBV7-8
D gene: .
J gene: TRBJ1-4
clone size: few
CDR3 DNA: TGTGCCAGCAGCTCCAGGCGATTCACTAATGAAAAACTGTTTTTT
CDR3 protein: CASSSRRFTNEKLFF

V gene: TRBV6-1
D gene: .
J gene: TRBJ1-1
clone size: .
CDR3 DNA: TGTGCCAGCAGAAGGGGCAGGGGAGAAGCTTTCTTT
CDR3 protein: CASRRGRGEAFF

V gene: TRBV30
D gene: TRBD1
J gene: TRBJ1-4
clone size: few
CDR3 DNA: TGTGCCTGGGAAAAACAGGGGAATGAAAAACTGTTTTTT
CDR3 protein: CAWEKQGNEKLFF

V gene: TRBV7-3
D gene: .
J gene: TRBJ2-1
clone size: few
CDR3 DNA: TGTGCCAGCAGCCCCTATGAGACCAATGAGCAGTTCTTC
CDR3 protein: CASSPYETNEQFF

V gene: TRBV5-1
D gene: TRBD1
J gene: TRBJ1-5
clone size: .
CDR3 DNA: TGCGCCAGCAGCCCGGACGGGACAGGGAACAATCAGCCCCAGCATTTT
CDR3 protein: CASSPDGTGNNQPQHF

V gene: TRBV19
D gene: .
J gene: TRBJ1-5
clone size: many
CDR3 DNA: TGTGCCAGTAGTATAGATGGCGGGAAGCCCCAGCATTTT
CDR3 protein: CASSIDGGKPQHF

V gene: TRBV9
D gene: TRBD1
J gene: TRBJ1-1
clone size: .
CDR3 DNA: TGTGCCAGTAGCGCGGCCGGGACAGCCAACACTGAAGCTTTCTTT
CDR3 protein: CASSAAGTANTEAFF

V gene: TRBV30
D gene: TRBD1
J gene: TRBJ1-5
clone size: .
CDR3 DNA: TGTGCCTGGAGTGGGCAGGGGGATCAGCCCCAGCATTTT
CDR3 protein: CAWSGQGDQPQHF

V gene: TRBV4-1
D gene: .
J gene: TRBJ1-5
clone size: .
CDR3 DNA: TGCGCCAGCAGCCAAGAAATTGGGGGAGGGAGCAATCAGCCCCAGCATTTT
CDR3 protein: CASSQEIGGGSNQPQHF